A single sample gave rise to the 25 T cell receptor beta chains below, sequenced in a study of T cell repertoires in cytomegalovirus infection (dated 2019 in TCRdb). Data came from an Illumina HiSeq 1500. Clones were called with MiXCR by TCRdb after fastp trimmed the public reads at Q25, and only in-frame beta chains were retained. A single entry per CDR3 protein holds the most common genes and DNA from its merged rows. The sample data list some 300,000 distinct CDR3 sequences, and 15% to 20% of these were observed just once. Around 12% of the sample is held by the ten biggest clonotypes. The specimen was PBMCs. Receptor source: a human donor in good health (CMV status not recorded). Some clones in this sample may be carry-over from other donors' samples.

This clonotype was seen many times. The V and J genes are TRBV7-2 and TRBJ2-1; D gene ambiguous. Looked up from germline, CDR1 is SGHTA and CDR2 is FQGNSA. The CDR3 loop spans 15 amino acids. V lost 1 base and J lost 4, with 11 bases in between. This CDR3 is CASSLVAVFYNEQFF. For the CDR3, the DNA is TGTGCCAGCAGCTTAGTGGCGGTGTTTTACAATGAGCAGTTCTTC.

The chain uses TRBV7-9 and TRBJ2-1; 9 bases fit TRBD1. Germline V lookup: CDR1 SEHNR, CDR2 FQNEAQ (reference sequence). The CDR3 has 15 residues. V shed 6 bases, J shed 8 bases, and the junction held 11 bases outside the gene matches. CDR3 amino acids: CASRPKQGAVDEQFF. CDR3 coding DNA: TGTGCCAGCAGGCCGAAACAGGGGGCCGTGGATGAGCAGTTCTTC.

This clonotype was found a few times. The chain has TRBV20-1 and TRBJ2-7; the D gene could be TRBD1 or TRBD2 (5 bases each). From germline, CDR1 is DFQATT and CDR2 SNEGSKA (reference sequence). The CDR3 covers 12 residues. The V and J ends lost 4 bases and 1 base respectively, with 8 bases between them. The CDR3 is CSAKGPSYEQYF. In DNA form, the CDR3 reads TGCAGTGCTAAGGGACCTTCCTACGAGCAGTACTTC.

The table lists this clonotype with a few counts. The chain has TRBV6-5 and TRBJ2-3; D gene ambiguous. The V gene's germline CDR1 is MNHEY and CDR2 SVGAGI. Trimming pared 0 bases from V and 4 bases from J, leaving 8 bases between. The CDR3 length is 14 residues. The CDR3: CASSYSNFADTQYF. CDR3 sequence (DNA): TGTGCCAGCAGTTACTCGAATTTCGCAGATACGCAGTATTTT.

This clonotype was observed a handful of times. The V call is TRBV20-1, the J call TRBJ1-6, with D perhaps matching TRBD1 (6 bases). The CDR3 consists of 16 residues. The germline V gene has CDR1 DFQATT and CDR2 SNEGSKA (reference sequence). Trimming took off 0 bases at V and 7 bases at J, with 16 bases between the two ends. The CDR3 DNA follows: TGCAGTGCTAGAGATCCTGGGGGCAGGGCGAATTCACCCCTCCACTTT. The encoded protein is CSARDPGGRANSPLHF.

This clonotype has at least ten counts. The CDR3 DNA sequence: TGTGCCAGCAGCTACCGGGACAGGGGCCCAGATACGCAGTATTTT. This translates into CASSYRDRGPDTQYF. This rearrangement joins TRBV7-2 to TRBJ2-3; 10 nucleotides line up with TRBD1. CDR3 length: 15 residues. Trimming removed 4 bases from V and 4 bases from J; junction bases left unmatched: 5. Germline CDR1 is SGHTA and CDR2 is FQGNSA.

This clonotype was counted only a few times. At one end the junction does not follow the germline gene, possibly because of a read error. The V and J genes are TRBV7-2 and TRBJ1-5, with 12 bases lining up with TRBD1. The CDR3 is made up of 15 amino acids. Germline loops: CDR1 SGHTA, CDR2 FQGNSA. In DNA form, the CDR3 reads TGTGCCAGCAGCGTAGCGGGACAGGGGGCGGGGCCCCAGCATTTT. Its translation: CASSVAGQGAGPQHF.

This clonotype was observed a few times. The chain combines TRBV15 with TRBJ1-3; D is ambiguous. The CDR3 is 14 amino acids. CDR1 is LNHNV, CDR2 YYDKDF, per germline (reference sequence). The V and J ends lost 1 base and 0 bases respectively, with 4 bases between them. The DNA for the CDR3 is TGTGCCACCAGCAGAGCGAACTCTGGAAACACCATATATTTT. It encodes CATSRANSGNTIYF.

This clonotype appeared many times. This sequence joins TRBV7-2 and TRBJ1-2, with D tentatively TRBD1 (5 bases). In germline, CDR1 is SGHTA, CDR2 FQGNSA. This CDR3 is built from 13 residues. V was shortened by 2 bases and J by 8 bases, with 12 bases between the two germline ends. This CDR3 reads CASSLYIEGGYTF. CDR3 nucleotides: TGTGCCAGCAGCTTATACATTGAGGGGGGCTACACCTTC.

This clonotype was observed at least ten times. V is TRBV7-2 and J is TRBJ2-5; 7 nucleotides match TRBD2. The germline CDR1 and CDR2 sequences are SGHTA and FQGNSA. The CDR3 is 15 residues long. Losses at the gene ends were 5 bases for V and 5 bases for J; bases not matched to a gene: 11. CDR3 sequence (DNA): TGTGCCAGCAGCGTTCCGGCGACTAGCTTGGAGACCCAGTACTTC. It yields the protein CASSVPATSLETQYF.

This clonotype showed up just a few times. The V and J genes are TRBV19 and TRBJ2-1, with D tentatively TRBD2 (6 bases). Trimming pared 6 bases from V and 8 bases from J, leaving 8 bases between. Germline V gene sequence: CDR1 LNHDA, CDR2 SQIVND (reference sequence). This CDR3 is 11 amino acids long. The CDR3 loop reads CASSWEDEQFF. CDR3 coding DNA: TGTGCCAGTAGCTGGGAGGATGAGCAGTTCTTC.

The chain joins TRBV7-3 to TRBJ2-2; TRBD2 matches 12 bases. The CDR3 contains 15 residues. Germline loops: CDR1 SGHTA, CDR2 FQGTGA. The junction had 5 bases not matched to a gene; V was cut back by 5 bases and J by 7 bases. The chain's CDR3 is CASSPGTSGRGELFF. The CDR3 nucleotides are TGTGCCAGCAGCCCCGGGACTAGCGGGCGCGGGGAGCTGTTTTTT.

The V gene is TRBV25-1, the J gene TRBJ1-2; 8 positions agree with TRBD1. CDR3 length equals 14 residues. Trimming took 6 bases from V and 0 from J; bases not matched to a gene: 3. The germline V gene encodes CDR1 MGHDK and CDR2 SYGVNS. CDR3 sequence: CASRGQEANYGYTF. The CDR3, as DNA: TGTGCCAGCAGGGGACAGGAAGCTAACTATGGCTACACCTTC.

CDR3 DNA: TGCGCCAGCAGTCAACCCGTGATTAAGGAAGCCGACACTGAAGCTTTCTTT. Translated, it gives CASSQPVIKEADTEAFF. The chain links TRBV23-1 to TRBJ1-1; D ambiguous. TRBV23-1 is identified as an open reading frame with a role that is uncertain. Trimming left V 2 bases short and J 3 bases short, with 19 bases between. The CDR3 sequence is 17 residues long.

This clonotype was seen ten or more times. The DNA of the CDR3 is TGTGCCAGCAGTGACGTCCAGGGGACCAATTCACCCCTCCACTTT. It specifies CASSDVQGTNSPLHF. This chain links TRBV6-1 with TRBJ1-6; a possible D gene is TRBD1 (6 bases). The V end lost 3 bases, the J end lost 7 bases, and 13 bases lay between the germline ends. This CDR3 comprises 15 residues. Germline V CDR1 and CDR2: MNHNS, SASEGT.

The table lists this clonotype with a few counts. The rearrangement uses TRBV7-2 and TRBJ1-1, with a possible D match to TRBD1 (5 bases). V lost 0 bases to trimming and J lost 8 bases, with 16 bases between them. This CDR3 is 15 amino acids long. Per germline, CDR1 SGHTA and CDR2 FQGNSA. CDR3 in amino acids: CASSLARARWGEAFF. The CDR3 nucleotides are TGTGCCAGCAGCTTAGCGCGGGCCCGGTGGGGGGAAGCTTTCTTT.

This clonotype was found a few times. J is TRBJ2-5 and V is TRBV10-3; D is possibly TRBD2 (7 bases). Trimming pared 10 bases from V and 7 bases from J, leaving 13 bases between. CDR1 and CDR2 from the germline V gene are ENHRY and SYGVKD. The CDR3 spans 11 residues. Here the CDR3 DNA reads TGTGCCACCTCGGGGGGCGGGACCCAGTACTTC. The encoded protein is CATSGGGTQYF.

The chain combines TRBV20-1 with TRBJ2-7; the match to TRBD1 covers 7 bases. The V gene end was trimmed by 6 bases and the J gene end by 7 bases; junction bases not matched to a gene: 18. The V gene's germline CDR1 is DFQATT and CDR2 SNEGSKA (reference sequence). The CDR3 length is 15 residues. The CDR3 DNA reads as TGCAGTGCGCAGGACCCGAGACAGGGTATGGAAGAGCAGTACTTC. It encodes CSAQDPRQGMEEQYF.

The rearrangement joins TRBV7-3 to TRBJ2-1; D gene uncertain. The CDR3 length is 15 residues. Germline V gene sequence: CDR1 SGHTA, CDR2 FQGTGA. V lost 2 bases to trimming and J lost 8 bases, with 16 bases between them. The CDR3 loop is CASSLAPRMTDEQFF. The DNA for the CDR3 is TGTGCCAGCAGCTTAGCCCCGAGGATGACGGATGAGCAGTTCTTC.

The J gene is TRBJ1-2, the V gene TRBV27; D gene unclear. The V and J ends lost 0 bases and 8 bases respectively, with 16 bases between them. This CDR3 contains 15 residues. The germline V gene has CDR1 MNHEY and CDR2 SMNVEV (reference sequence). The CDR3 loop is CASSLSGPGFFGYTF. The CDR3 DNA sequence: TGTGCCAGCAGTTTATCGGGCCCTGGGTTTTTCGGCTACACCTTC.

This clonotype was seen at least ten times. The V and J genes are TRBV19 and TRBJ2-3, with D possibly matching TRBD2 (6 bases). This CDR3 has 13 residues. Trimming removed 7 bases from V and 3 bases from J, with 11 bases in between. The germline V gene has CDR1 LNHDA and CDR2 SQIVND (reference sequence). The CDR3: CASNGGLTDTQYF. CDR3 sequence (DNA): TGTGCCAGTAACGGGGGACTTACAGATACGCAGTATTTT. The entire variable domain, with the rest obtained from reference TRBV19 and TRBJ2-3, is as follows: DGGITQSPKYLFRKEGQNVTLSCEQNLNHDAMYWYRQDPGQGLRLIYYSQIVNDFQKGDIAEGYSVSREKKESFPLTVTSAQKNPTAFYLCASNGGLTDTQYFGPGTRLTVL.

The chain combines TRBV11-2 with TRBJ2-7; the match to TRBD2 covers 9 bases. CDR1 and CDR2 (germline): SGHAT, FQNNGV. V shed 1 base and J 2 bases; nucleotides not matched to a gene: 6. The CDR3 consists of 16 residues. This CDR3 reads CASSLGAGGIAYEQYF. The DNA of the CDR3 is TGTGCCAGCAGCTTAGGCGCGGGGGGGATCGCCTACGAGCAGTACTTC.

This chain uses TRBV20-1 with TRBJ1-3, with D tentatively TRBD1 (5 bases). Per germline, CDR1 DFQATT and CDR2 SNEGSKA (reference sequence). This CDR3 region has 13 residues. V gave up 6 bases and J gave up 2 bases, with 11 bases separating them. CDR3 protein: CSAFGGAGNTIYF. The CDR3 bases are TGCAGTGCGTTCGGAGGGGCTGGAAACACCATATATTTT.

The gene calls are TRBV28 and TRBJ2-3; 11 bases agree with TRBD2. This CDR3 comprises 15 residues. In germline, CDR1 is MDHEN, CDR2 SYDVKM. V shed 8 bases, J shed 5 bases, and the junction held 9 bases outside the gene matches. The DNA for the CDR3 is TGTGCCAGCTTAGCGGGGGGGCCCTTACGAGATACGCAGTATTTT. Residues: CASLAGGPLRDTQYF.

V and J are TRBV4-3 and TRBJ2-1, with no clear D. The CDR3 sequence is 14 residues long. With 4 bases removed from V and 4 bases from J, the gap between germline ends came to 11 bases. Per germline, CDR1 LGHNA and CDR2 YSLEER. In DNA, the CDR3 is TGCGCCAGCAGCCCAGCCGACCAATACAATGAGCAGTTCTTC. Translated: CASSPADQYNEQFF.